Below are 24 T cell receptor beta chains sequenced from a single sample in a study of shared T cell receptors in the human thymus. Libraries were prepared by immunoSEQ multiplex PCR; TCRdb keeps only in-frame clonotypes and omits some of them. The sample lists roughly 500,000 clones, 75% to 85% occurring once. The data were also submitted as part of a second study, on human thymus T cells.

Sequencing input: thymocytes. The source of these receptors is a boy less than two years old with a congenital heart defect.

The chain combines TRBV19 with TRBJ1-1; the D gene is possibly TRBD1 (5 bases). From germline, CDR1 is LNHDA and CDR2 SQIVND (reference sequence). The CDR3 extends over 14 amino acids. V was clipped by 7 bases and J by 1 base, with 13 bases between them. The CDR3 protein is CASKRSRENTEAFF. The CDR3, as DNA: TGTGCCAGTAAAAGGTCCAGGGAGAACACTGAAGCTTTCTTT. The full variable domain, its missing parts supplied by reference TRBV19 and TRBJ1-1, is DGGITQSPKYLFRKEGQNVTLSCEQNLNHDAMYWYRQDPGQGLRLIYYSQIVNDFQKGDIAEGYSVSREKKESFPLTVTSAQKNPTAFYLCASKRSRENTEAFFGQGTRLTVV.

The rearrangement uses TRBV12-5 and TRBJ2-5, with 9 bases aligning to TRBD2. In germline, CDR1 is LGHNT, CDR2 FRNRAP. The CDR3 totals 16 residues. With 3 bases clipped from V and 3 bases from J, the junction kept 8 bases outside the gene matches. This chain's CDR3 is CASGLGAGGREETQYF. CDR3 bases: TGTGCTAGTGGTTTAGGAGCGGGAGGTAGAGAAGAGACCCAGTACTTC.

The chain combines TRBV7-9 with TRBJ2-6; TRBD1 might be the D (6 bases). V was pared by 4 bases and J by 1 base, with 17 bases between. CDR1 SEHNR and CDR2 FQNEAQ come from the germline V gene (reference sequence). The CDR3 sequence is 18 residues long. The CDR3 here is CASSSPRRTASGANVLTF. DNA of the CDR3: TGTGCCAGCAGCTCTCCCCGCAGGACAGCATCTGGGGCCAACGTCCTGACTTTC.

The gene calls are TRBV6-5 and TRBJ2-5, with a weak D call TRBD2 (6 bases). CDR3 size: 14 residues. Germline-derived CDR1 and CDR2 are MNHEY and SVGAGI. V was trimmed by 2 bases and J by 5 bases, leaving 12 bases between them. CDR3 protein: CASSYDGRRETQYF. CDR3 sequence (DNA): TGTGCCAGCAGTTACGACGGGAGAAGGGAGACCCAGTACTTC.

CDR3 amino acids: CAITRQGGLNTEAFF. The CDR3 DNA reads as TGTGCCATCACCAGACAGGGGGGACTAAACACTGAAGCTTTCTTT. J is TRBJ1-1 and V is TRBV10-3; 9 bases match TRBD1. The CDR3 loop spans 15 amino acids. The V segment lost 7 bases and the J segment 2 bases; nucleotides outside the gene matches: 8. The germline gives CDR1 ENHRY, CDR2 SYGVKD.

The chain couples TRBV6-5 to TRBJ2-3, with 8 bases aligning to TRBD2. Germline-derived CDR1 and CDR2 are MNHEY and SVGAGI. The CDR3 is 14 residues long. Unmatched junction bases numbered 6, after V lost 8 bases and J lost 2 bases. The CDR3, as DNA: TGTGCCAGCCGTGCCGGGGGGGCCACAGATACGCAGTATTTT. Protein product: CASRAGGATDTQYF.

The rearrangement uses TRBV7-8 and TRBJ1-1, with D possibly matching TRBD1 (5 bases). The V gene's germline CDR1 is SGHVS and CDR2 FQNEAQ. This CDR3 region has 10 residues. V lost 5 bases and J lost 8, with 6 bases in between. The CDR3 is CASSGAEAFF. CDR3 nucleotide sequence: TGTGCCAGCAGCGGGGCGGAAGCTTTCTTT.

CDR3 loop: CASSAQYGYTF. The CDR3 nucleotides read TGTGCCAGCAGTGCACAGTATGGCTACACCTTC. V and J are TRBV28 and TRBJ1-2, with no clear D. Germline assignment: CDR1 MDHEN and CDR2 SYDVKM. Trimming took 5 bases from V and 5 from J, leaving 6 bases between them. This CDR3 is built from 11 residues.

This sequence joins TRBV5-4 and TRBJ2-2; TRBD2 matches 14 bases. Germline V gives CDR1 SGHNT, CDR2 YYREEE (reference sequence). The CDR3 is 18 residues long. V shed 3 bases and J 5 bases; nucleotides not matched to a gene: 9. CDR3 amino acids: CASSYRLAGGSATGELFF. The CDR3 coding sequence is TGTGCCAGCAGCTACCGACTAGCGGGAGGGTCTGCGACCGGGGAGCTGTTTTTT.

The chain links TRBV7-9 to TRBJ2-1, with TRBD2 as a possible D gene (5 bases). The germline V and J ends were trimmed by 5 bases and 0 bases, with 17 bases remaining between them. The germline V gene encodes CDR1 SEHNR and CDR2 FQNEAQ (reference sequence). The length of the CDR3 is 17 residues. In nucleotides, the CDR3 is TGTGCCAGCAGCCGCAGGACTTTCTGCTCCTCCTACAATGAGCAGTTCTTC. As protein: CASSRRTFCSSYNEQFF.

The chain recombines TRBV4-1 with TRBJ1-4, with 9 bases aligning to TRBD1. Germline V CDR1 and CDR2: MGHRA, YSYEKL. V shed 4 bases, J shed 8 bases, and the junction held 5 bases outside the gene matches. This CDR3 is built from 14 residues. The CDR3 here is CASSPDRGREKLFF. The CDR3, as DNA: TGCGCCAGCAGCCCGGACAGGGGACGAGAAAAACTGTTTTTT.

In this sample, this clone turned up once. The V and J genes are TRBV4-2 and TRBJ2-1; D is ambiguous. The CDR3 has 14 amino acids. CDR1 and CDR2 (germline): LGHNA, YNFKEQ. The V gene lost 3 bases and the J gene lost 9 bases, with 15 bases spanning the gap. The CDR3 DNA sequence: TGTGCCAGCAGCCACGCTTCCCGAAGCCGTGAGCAGTTCTTC. It translates to CASSHASRSREQFF.

The chain links TRBV10-2 to TRBJ2-7; tentatively, D is TRBD1 (6 bases). Germline V gene lookup returns CDR1 WSHSY and CDR2 SAAADI. The CDR3 is 14 residues long. V lost 5 bases, J lost 4 bases, and 15 bases lay in between. The CDR3 loop is CASSMTGPAYEQYF. In nucleotides, the CDR3 is TGCGCCAGCAGTATGACAGGCCCCGCTTACGAGCAGTACTTC.

This sequence joins TRBV4-1 and TRBJ1-2; D unclear. With 2 bases removed from V and 4 bases from J, the gap between germline ends came to 20 bases. The CDR3 has 17 residues. In germline, CDR1 is MGHRA, CDR2 YSYEKL. The CDR3 DNA follows: TGCGCCAGCAGCCAACCCCTAAACAGCGCGACTAGCTATGGCTACACCTTC. This gives the protein CASSQPLNSATSYGYTF.

The gene calls are TRBV19 and TRBJ2-3; D is unresolved. This CDR3 contains 18 residues. V lost 5 bases and J 0 bases, leaving 21 bases between the germline ends. Germline V CDR1 and CDR2: LNHDA, SQIVND (reference sequence). CDR3 coding DNA: TGTGCCAGTAGTGCTAGGAAAAACTCTTACGGGAGCACAGATACGCAGTATTTT. It encodes CASSARKNSYGSTDTQYF.

V usage is TRBV11-2 and J usage is TRBJ2-1, with D possibly TRBD1 on 5 matching bases. V was trimmed by 7 bases and J by 7 bases, leaving 17 bases between them. Germline lookup yields CDR1 SGHAT and CDR2 FQNNGV. CDR3 size: 14 residues. The CDR3 DNA is TGTGCCAGCAATCTGGGTCGGAAGGGGAATGAGCAGTTCTTC. Its translation: CASNLGRKGNEQFF.

The chain uses TRBV19 and TRBJ2-7; D possibly corresponds to TRBD1 (7 bases). Germline-derived CDR1 and CDR2 are LNHDA and SQIVND (reference sequence). CDR3 length equals 16 residues. The V end was cut by 7 bases, the J end by 5 bases, with 24 bases between. CDR3 bases: TGTGCCAGTACCCATACACTGGGAACAGGGGAGGACGAGCAGTACTTC. Translation gives CASTHTLGTGEDEQYF.

In DNA form, the CDR3 reads TGCGCCACCTCAGCTCCCCCCGAGCGGGAGATCAGGAATGAGCAGTTCTTC. Protein: CATSAPPEREIRNEQFF. The chain is built from TRBV5-1 and TRBJ2-1, with 8 bases lining up with TRBD2. Germline-derived CDR1 and CDR2 are SGHRS and YFSETQ. With 9 bases clipped from V and 7 bases from J, the junction kept 21 bases outside the gene matches. There are 17 residues in the CDR3.

CDR3 residues: CASSYSYSNQPQHF. DNA of the CDR3: TGTGCCAGCAGTTACTCGTATAGCAATCAGCCCCAGCATTTT. The chain is built from TRBV6-6 and TRBJ1-5; D is undetermined. The CDR3 consists of 14 residues. V lost 0 bases and J 0 bases, leaving 3 bases between the germline ends. Germline CDR1 and CDR2: MNHNY and SVGAGI (reference sequence).

This clone was seen more than once but under ten times. The genes are TRBV27 and TRBJ2-5; 10 bases are a match to TRBD1. V gave up 3 bases and J gave up 5 bases; unmatched junction bases: 6. Germline V gene sequence: CDR1 MNHEY, CDR2 SMNVEV (reference sequence). There are 15 residues in the CDR3. CDR3 nucleotide sequence: TGTGCCAGCAGTTTGACAGGGGGCGGGTGGGAGACCCAGTACTTC. The encoded protein is CASSLTGGGWETQYF.

This chain connects TRBV5-1 to TRBJ2-1, with 7 bases fitting TRBD1. Germline assignment: CDR1 SGHRS and CDR2 YFSETQ. The CDR3 runs to 12 residues. Trimming took 5 bases from V and 6 from J; bases not matched to a gene: 2. The DNA for the CDR3 is TGCGCCAGCAGGTGGACAGGCAATGAGCAGTTCTTC. Its protein product is CASRWTGNEQFF.

The V and J genes are TRBV29-1 and TRBJ1-1; D is uncertain. Germline V gene lookup returns CDR1 SQVTM and CDR2 ANQGSEA. CDR3 length equals 13 residues. V was clipped by 7 bases and J by 1 base, with 13 bases between them. DNA of the CDR3: TGCAGCGCATCCCCATACAGGAACACTGAAGCTTTCTTT. Residues: CSASPYRNTEAFF.

CDR3 sequence: CATNPRNGNQPQHF. DNA for the CDR3: TGTGCCACCAACCCGCGAAATGGCAATCAGCCCCAGCATTTT. The rearrangement uses TRBV15 and TRBJ1-5; D gene unclear. The CDR3 is made up of 14 amino acids. CDR1 and CDR2 (germline): LNHNV, YYDKDF (reference sequence). Trimming shortened V by 7 bases and J by 2 bases, and 12 bases separated the two germline ends.

The chain employs TRBV12-5 and TRBJ1-3; TRBD1 aligns across 8 bases. Germline V gene data show CDR1 as LGHNT and CDR2 as FRNRAP. The CDR3 is 15 residues long. J was trimmed by 2 bases and V by 7 bases; bases with no gene match: 7. CDR3 in amino acids: CASAPGGRAGNTIYF. The CDR3 nucleotides read TGTGCTAGTGCCCCAGGGGGCAGGGCTGGAAACACCATATATTTT. The full variable domain, with the rest looked up from reference TRBV12-5 and TRBJ1-3, is DARVTQTPRHKVTEMGQEVTMRCQPILGHNTVFWYRQTMMQGLELLAYFRNRAPLDDSGMPKDRFSAEMPDATLATLKIQPSEPRDSAVYFCASAPGGRAGNTIYFGEGSWLTVV.